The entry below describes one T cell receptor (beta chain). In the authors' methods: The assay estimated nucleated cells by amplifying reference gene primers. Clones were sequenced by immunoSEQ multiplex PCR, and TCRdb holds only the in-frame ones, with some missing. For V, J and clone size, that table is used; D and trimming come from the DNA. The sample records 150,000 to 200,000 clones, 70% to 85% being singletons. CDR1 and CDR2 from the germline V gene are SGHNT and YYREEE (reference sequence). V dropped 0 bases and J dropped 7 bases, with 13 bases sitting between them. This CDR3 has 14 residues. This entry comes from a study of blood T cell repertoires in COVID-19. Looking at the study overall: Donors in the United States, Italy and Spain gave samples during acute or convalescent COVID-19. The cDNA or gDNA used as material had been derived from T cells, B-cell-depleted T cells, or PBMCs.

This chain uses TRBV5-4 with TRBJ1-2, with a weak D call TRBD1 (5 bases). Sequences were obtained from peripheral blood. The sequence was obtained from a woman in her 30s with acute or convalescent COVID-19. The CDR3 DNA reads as TGTGCCAGCAGCTTGGGTACGACAGATGGTGGCTACACCTTC. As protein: CASSLGTTDGGYTF.